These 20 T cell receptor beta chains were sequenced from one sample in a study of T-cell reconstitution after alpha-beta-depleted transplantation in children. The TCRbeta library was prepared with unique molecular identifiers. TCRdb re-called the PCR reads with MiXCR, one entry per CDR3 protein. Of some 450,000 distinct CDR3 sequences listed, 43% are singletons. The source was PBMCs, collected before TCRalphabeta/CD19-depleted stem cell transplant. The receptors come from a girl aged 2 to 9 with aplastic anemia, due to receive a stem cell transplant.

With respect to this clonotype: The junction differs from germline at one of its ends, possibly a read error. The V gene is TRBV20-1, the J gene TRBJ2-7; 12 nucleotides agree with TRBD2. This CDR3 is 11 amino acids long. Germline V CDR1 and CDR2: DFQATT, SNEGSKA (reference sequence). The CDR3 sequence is CSARRTSGEDF. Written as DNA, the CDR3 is TGCAGTGCACGACGGACTAGCGGGGAAGACTTC.

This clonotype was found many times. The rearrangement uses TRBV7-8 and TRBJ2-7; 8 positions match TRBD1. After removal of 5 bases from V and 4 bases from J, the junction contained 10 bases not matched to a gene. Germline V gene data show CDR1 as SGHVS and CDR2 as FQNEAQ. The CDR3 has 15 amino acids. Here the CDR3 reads CASSIWTGTSYEQYF. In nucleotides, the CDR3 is TGTGCCAGCAGCATCTGGACAGGGACTTCATACGAGCAGTACTTC.

CDR3 in amino acids: CASSLTGTGSLRLYEQYF. CDR3 nucleotides: TGTGCCAGCAGCCTTACCGGGACAGGGTCCCTAAGACTCTACGAGCAGTACTTC. The V gene is TRBV7-6, the J gene TRBJ2-7, with 9 positions matching TRBD1. The CDR3 contains 18 residues. Trimming removed 5 bases from V and 3 bases from J; junction bases left unmatched: 17. Germline CDR1 is SGHVS and CDR2 is FNYEAQ.

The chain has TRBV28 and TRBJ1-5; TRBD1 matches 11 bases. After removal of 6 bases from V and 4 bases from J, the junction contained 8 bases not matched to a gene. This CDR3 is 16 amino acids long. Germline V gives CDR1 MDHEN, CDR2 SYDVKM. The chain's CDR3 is CASRWAGQGANQPQHF. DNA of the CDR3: TGTGCCAGCAGGTGGGCCGGACAGGGGGCAAATCAGCCCCAGCATTTT.

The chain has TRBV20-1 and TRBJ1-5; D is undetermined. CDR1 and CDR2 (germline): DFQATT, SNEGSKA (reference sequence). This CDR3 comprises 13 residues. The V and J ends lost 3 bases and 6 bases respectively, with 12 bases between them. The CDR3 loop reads CSASEEWGQPQHF. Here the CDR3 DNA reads TGCAGTGCTAGCGAGGAGTGGGGTCAGCCCCAGCATTTT.

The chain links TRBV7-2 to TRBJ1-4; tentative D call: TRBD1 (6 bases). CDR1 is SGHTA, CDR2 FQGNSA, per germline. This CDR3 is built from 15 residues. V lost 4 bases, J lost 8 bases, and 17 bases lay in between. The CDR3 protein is CASSSDPGASEKLFF. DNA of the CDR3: TGTGCCAGCAGCTCCGACCCGGGGGCAAGCGAAAAACTGTTTTTT.

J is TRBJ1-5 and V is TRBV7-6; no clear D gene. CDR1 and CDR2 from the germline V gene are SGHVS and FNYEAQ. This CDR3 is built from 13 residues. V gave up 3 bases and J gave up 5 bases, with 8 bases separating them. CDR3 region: CASSFGGHQPQHF. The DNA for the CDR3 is TGTGCCAGCAGCTTCGGCGGACATCAGCCCCAGCATTTT. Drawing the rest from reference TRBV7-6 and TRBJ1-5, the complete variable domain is GAGVSQSPRYKVTKRGQDVALRCDPISGHVSLYWYRQALGQGPEFLTYFNYEAQQDKSGLPNDRFSAERPEGSISTLTIQRTEQRDSAMYRCASSFGGHQPQHFGDGTRLSIL.

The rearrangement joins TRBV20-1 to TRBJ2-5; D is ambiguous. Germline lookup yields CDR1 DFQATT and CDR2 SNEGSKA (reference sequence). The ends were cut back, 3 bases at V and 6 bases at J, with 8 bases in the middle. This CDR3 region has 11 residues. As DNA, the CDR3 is TGCAGTGCTAGCCCGGAGAAGACCCAGTACTTC. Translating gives CSASPEKTQYF.

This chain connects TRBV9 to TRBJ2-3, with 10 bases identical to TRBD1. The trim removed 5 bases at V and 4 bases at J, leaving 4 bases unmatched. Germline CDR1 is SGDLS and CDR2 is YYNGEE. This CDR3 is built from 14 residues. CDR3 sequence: CASSGTGDPDTQYF. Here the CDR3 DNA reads TGTGCCAGCAGTGGGACAGGGGACCCAGATACGCAGTATTTT.

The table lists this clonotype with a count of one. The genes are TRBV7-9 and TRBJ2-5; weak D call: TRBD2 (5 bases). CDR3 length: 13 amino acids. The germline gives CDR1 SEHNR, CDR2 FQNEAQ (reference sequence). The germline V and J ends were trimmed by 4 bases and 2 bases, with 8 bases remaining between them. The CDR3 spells CASSSPGQETQYF. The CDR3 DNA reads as TGTGCCAGCAGCTCCCCGGGACAAGAGACCCAGTACTTC. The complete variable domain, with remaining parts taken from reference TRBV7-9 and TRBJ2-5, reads DTGVSQNPRHKITKRGQNVTFRCDPISEHNRLYWYRQTLGQGPEFLTYFQNEAQLEKSRLLSDRFSAERPKGSFSTLEIQRTEQGDSAMYLCASSSPGQETQYFGPGTRLLVL.

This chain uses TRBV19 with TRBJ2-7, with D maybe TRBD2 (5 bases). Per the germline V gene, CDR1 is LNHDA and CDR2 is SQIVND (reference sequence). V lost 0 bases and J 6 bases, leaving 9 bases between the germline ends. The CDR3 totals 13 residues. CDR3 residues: CASSIDLEAEQYF. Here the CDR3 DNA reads TGTGCCAGTAGTATAGATCTGGAGGCCGAGCAGTACTTC.

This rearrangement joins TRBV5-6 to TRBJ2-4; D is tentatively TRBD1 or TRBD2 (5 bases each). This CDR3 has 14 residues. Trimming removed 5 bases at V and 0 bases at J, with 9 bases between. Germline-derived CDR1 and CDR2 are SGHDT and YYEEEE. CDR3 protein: CASSRGGAKNIQYF. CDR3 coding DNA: TGTGCCAGCAGTCGGGGCGGAGCCAAAAACATTCAGTACTTC. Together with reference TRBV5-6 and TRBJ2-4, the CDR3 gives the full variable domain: DAGVTQSPTHLIKTRGQQVTLRCSPKSGHDTVSWYQQALGQGPQFIFQYYEEEERQRGNFPDRFSGHQFPNYSSELNVNALLLGDSALYLCASSRGGAKNIQYFGAGTRLSVL.

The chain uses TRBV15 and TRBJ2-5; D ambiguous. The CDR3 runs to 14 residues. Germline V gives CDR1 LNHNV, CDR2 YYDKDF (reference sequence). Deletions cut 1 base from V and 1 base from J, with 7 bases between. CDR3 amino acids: CATSRAVVQETQYF. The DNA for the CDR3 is TGTGCCACCAGCAGAGCTGTTGTCCAAGAGACCCAGTACTTC. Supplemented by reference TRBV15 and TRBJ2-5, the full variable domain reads DAMVIQNPRYQVTQFGKPVTLSCSQTLNHNVMYWYQQKSSQAPKLLFHYYDKDFNNEADTPDNFQSRRPNTSFCFLDIRSPGLGDTAMYLCATSRAVVQETQYFGPGTRLLVL.

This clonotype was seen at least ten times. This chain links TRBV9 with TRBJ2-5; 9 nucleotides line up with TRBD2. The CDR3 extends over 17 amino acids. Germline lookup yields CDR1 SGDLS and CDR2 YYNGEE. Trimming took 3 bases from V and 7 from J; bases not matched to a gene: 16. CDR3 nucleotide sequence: TGTGCCAGCAGCGCGGGCCCGCTAGCGGGAAAAGTGGGGACCCAGTACTTC. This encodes CASSAGPLAGKVGTQYF.

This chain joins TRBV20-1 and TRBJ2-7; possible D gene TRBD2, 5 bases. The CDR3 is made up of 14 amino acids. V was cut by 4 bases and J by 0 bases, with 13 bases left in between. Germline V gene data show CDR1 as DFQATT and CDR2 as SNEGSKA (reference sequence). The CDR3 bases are TGCAGTGCTAACGGGCAGCGGAGCTCCTACGAGCAGTACTTC. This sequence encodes CSANGQRSSYEQYF.

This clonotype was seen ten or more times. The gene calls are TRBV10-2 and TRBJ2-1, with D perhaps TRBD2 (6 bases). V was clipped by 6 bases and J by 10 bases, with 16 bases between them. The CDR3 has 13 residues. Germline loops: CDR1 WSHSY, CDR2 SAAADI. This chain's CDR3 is CASRSSGTEEQFF. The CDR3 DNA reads TGCGCCAGCAGATCCTCCGGGACTGAGGAGCAGTTCTTC.

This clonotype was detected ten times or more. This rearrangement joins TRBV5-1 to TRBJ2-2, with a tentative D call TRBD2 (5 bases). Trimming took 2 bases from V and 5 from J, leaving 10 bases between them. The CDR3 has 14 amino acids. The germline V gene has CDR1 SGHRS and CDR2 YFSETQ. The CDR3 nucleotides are TGCGCCAGCAGCTTACTAGTGGGGACCGGGGAGCTGTTTTTT. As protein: CASSLLVGTGELFF.

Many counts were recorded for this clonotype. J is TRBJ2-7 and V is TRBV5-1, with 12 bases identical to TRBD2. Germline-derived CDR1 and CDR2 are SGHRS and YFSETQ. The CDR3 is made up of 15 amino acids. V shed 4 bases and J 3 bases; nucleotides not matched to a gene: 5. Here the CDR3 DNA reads TGCGCCAGCAGCCAAGGACTAGCGGGAATCTACGAGCAGTACTTC. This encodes CASSQGLAGIYEQYF.

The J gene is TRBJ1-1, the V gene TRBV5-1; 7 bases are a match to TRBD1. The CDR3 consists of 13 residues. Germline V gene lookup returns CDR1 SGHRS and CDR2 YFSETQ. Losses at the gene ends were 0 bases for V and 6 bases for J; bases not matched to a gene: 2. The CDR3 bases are TGCGCCAGCAGCTTGGAGGGACAGCCTGAAGCTTTCTTT. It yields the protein CASSLEGQPEAFF.

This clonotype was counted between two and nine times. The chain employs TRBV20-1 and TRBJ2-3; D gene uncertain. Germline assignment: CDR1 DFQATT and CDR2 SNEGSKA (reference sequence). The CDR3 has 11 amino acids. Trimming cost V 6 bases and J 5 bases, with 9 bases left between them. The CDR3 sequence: CSATLQDTQYF. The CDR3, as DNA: TGCAGTGCCACCCTACAAGATACGCAGTATTTT.